Listed below are T cell receptor beta chains from one sample, sequenced in a study of human T cells and chemical hapten exposure. TCRdb processed the RACE reads anew with MiXCR; each CDR3 protein has one entry. The table has approximately 90,000 distinct CDR3 sequences, about 28% seen once. The sample consisted of whole blood, taken in connection with sensitization to the hapten diphenylcyclopropenone (DPC). The receptors here all came from a man aged 35-49 years with alopecia areata. Some clones in this sample may be carry-over from other donors' samples. CDR3s include the opening cysteine and the closing phenylalanine or tryptophan. Fields, in order: CDR3 DNA, CDR3 protein, V gene, D gene, clone size, J gene. The D gene is left open where the match is weak. Size is omitted from some rows. Given values are once, few, many or a class for expanded clones.

CDR3nt: TGTGCCACCAGCAGAAAGGGGCGGGGTTCCTACAATGAGCAGTTCTTC; CDR3aa: CATSRKGRGSYNEQFF; v_gene: TRBV15; d_gene: .; abundance: few; j_gene: TRBJ2-1
CDR3nt: TGTGCCAGCAGTTTCCCTAACCCGGGACAGGGCACTGAAGCTTTCTTT; CDR3aa: CASSFPNPGQGTEAFF; v_gene: TRBV28; d_gene: TRBD1; abundance: few; j_gene: TRBJ1-1
CDR3nt: TGCAGTGCTGTGGGTCTACTAACGACAGATACGCAGTATTTT; CDR3aa: CSAVGLLTTDTQYF; v_gene: TRBV20-1; d_gene: .; abundance: .; j_gene: TRBJ2-3
CDR3nt: TGTGCCAGCAGTTTCTCTGGAGATACGCAGTATTTT; CDR3aa: CASSFSGDTQYF; v_gene: TRBV12-3/TRBV12-4; d_gene: .; abundance: few; j_gene: TRBJ2-3
CDR3nt: TGTGCCAGCCGCTCGACTGGGAATGAGCAGTTCTTC; CDR3aa: CASRSTGNEQFF; v_gene: TRBV28; d_gene: .; abundance: few; j_gene: TRBJ2-1
CDR3nt: TGCAGTGCCCGAGACAGGTATTCCTACGAGCAGTACTTC; CDR3aa: CSARDRYSYEQYF; v_gene: TRBV20-1; d_gene: .; abundance: few; j_gene: TRBJ2-7
CDR3nt: TGTGCCAGCAGCTTACGCGAATCCCGAACAGATACGCAGTATTTT; CDR3aa: CASSLRESRTDTQYF; v_gene: TRBV7-2; d_gene: .; abundance: .; j_gene: TRBJ2-3
CDR3nt: TGCAGTGCGGGAGGGTATCGGTCCGGAAACACCATATATTTT; CDR3aa: CSAGGYRSGNTIYF; v_gene: TRBV20-1; d_gene: .; abundance: few; j_gene: TRBJ1-3
CDR3nt: TGCAGTGCGAAGACTAGTTCTCCTAGCTCCTACGAGCAGTACTTC; CDR3aa: CSAKTSSPSSYEQYF; v_gene: TRBV20-1; d_gene: .; abundance: once; j_gene: TRBJ2-7
CDR3nt: TGCAGTGTATTCGACGGGGGCAATCAGCCCCAGCATTTT; CDR3aa: CSVFDGGNQPQHF; v_gene: TRBV20-1; d_gene: .; abundance: .; j_gene: TRBJ1-5
CDR3nt: TGTGCCAGCAGCTACCCGACAGGTTACAATGAGCAGTTCTTC; CDR3aa: CASSYPTGYNEQFF; v_gene: TRBV5-6; d_gene: .; abundance: .; j_gene: TRBJ2-1
CDR3nt: TGTGCCAGCAGCTGGGACACCGGGGATACGCAGTATTTT; CDR3aa: CASSWDTGDTQYF; v_gene: TRBV6-2/TRBV6-3; d_gene: .; abundance: .; j_gene: TRBJ2-3
CDR3nt: TGTGCCAGCAGCAAAAGGGCTGGAGCTTTCTTT; CDR3aa: CASSKRAGAFF; v_gene: TRBV21-1; d_gene: .; abundance: .; j_gene: TRBJ1-1
CDR3nt: TGTGCCAGCAGCCAAGAACTCCGCCTACTAGCGCGTGAGCAGTTCTTC; CDR3aa: CASSQELRLLAREQFF; v_gene: TRBV3-1; d_gene: TRBD2; abundance: few; j_gene: TRBJ2-1
CDR3nt: TGTGCCAGCAGTCAAGGGGGGTCAAACAGTCTCCAGCATTTT; CDR3aa: CASSQGGSNSLQHF; v_gene: TRBV6-1; d_gene: .; abundance: few; j_gene: TRBJ1-5
CDR3nt: TGCAGTGCTCTGGACCACACTGAAGCTTTCTTT; CDR3aa: CSALDHTEAFF; v_gene: TRBV20-1; d_gene: .; abundance: .; j_gene: TRBJ1-1
CDR3nt: TGTGCCAGCAGCTCCGGGACTAGCGGGAGAGGCACGTATACGCAGTATTTT; CDR3aa: CASSSGTSGRGTYTQYF; v_gene: TRBV9; d_gene: TRBD2; abundance: few; j_gene: TRBJ2-3
CDR3nt: TGCGCCAGCAGTAAACTAGCGGGAAACAAAAACATTCAGTACTTC; CDR3aa: CASSKLAGNKNIQYF; v_gene: TRBV5-1; d_gene: TRBD2; abundance: .; j_gene: TRBJ2-4
CDR3nt: TGCAGTGCTAGAGAACAGGGAGGGAGTCATGGCTACACCTTC; CDR3aa: CSAREQGGSHGYTF; v_gene: TRBV20-1; d_gene: .; abundance: few; j_gene: TRBJ1-2
CDR3nt: TGTGCCAGCAGCCAAGCCGGGACTACAGATACGCAGTATTTT; CDR3aa: CASSQAGTTDTQYF; v_gene: TRBV4-2; d_gene: .; abundance: few; j_gene: TRBJ2-3
CDR3nt: TGCGCCAGCAGCCAAGAAGCACAGACTGAAGCTTTCTTT; CDR3aa: CASSQEAQTEAFF; v_gene: TRBV4-3; d_gene: .; abundance: .; j_gene: TRBJ1-1
CDR3nt: TGTGCCAGCAGCCCAACCCAAGTGGGGCTTGGCTACGAGCAGTACTTC; CDR3aa: CASSPTQVGLGYEQYF; v_gene: TRBV11-2; d_gene: .; abundance: few; j_gene: TRBJ2-7
CDR3nt: TGTGCCAGCAGTCGGCAGGGGGCCCGCTCCTACGAGCAGTACTTC; CDR3aa: CASSRQGARSYEQYF; v_gene: TRBV28; d_gene: TRBD1; abundance: .; j_gene: TRBJ2-7
CDR3nt: TGCGCCAGCAGCTTTGGGCAGTTGACCACCGGGGAGCTGTTTTTT; CDR3aa: CASSFGQLTTGELFF; v_gene: TRBV5-1; d_gene: .; abundance: many; j_gene: TRBJ2-2
CDR3nt: TGTGCCAGCAGTTTACTCCCTGGACAGGGACAAGAGACCCAGTACTTC; CDR3aa: CASSLLPGQGQETQYF; v_gene: TRBV28; d_gene: TRBD1; abundance: few; j_gene: TRBJ2-5
CDR3nt: TGTGCCAGCAGCCAGGGACACTCGAGGGACTATGGCTACACCTTC; CDR3aa: CASSQGHSRDYGYTF; v_gene: TRBV3-1; d_gene: .; abundance: .; j_gene: TRBJ1-2
CDR3nt: TGTGCCAGCAGCTTAGGTTCTCGTAGCGGAGCCTACGAGCAGTACTTC; CDR3aa: CASSLGSRSGAYEQYF; v_gene: TRBV7-6; d_gene: .; abundance: .; j_gene: TRBJ2-7
CDR3nt: TGCGCCAGCAGCTTGGTCGGGGGAGGGGGATACGAGCAGTACTTC; CDR3aa: CASSLVGGGGYEQYF; v_gene: TRBV5-1; d_gene: .; abundance: few; j_gene: TRBJ2-7
CDR3nt: TGTGCCAGCAGCTTAACTAGCGGGGGCTACAATGAGCAGTTCTTC; CDR3aa: CASSLTSGGYNEQFF; v_gene: TRBV7-9; d_gene: TRBD2; abundance: few; j_gene: TRBJ2-1
CDR3nt: TGTGCCAGCAGTCTAGCGGGAGACGGCACAGATACGCAGTATTTT; CDR3aa: CASSLAGDGTDTQYF; v_gene: TRBV6-4; d_gene: TRBD2; abundance: .; j_gene: TRBJ2-3
CDR3nt: TGCGCCAGCAGCTTGGCAGTGGGGGCAGATACGCAGTATTTT; CDR3aa: CASSLAVGADTQYF; v_gene: TRBV5-1; d_gene: .; abundance: few; j_gene: TRBJ2-3
CDR3nt: TGTGCCAGCAGTCACCCGGGACTAGCGGGGAATACGCAGTATTTT; CDR3aa: CASSHPGLAGNTQYF; v_gene: TRBV12-3/TRBV12-4; d_gene: TRBD2; abundance: few; j_gene: TRBJ2-3
CDR3nt: TGTGCCAGCCAAGTAGACAGGGGGACATACAATGAGCAGTTCTTC; CDR3aa: CASQVDRGTYNEQFF; v_gene: TRBV27; d_gene: TRBD1; abundance: .; j_gene: TRBJ2-1
CDR3nt: TGTGCCAGCAGTGACAGGGGGCATTCCAATGAGCAGTTCTTC; CDR3aa: CASSDRGHSNEQFF; v_gene: TRBV27; d_gene: TRBD1; abundance: few; j_gene: TRBJ2-1
CDR3nt: TGTGCCAGCAGCTCCTTTCGGACAGGGGAATCTAGCGGGATCCCCTGGCGAACCTACAATGAGCAGTTCTTC; CDR3aa: CASSSFRTGESSGIPWRTYNEQFF; v_gene: TRBV7-9; d_gene: .; abundance: few; j_gene: TRBJ2-1
CDR3nt: TGTGCCAGCAGCTTAGGTTCTCGGGCTGTAGGCACAGATACGCAGTATTTT; CDR3aa: CASSLGSRAVGTDTQYF; v_gene: TRBV5-4; d_gene: .; abundance: few; j_gene: TRBJ2-3
CDR3nt: TGTGCCAGCAGCTTCCGGGCCGACTCCTACGAGCAGTACTTC; CDR3aa: CASSFRADSYEQYF; v_gene: TRBV7-9; d_gene: .; abundance: .; j_gene: TRBJ2-7
CDR3nt: TGTGCCAGCAGCCAAGATTGGTCCGGGCTTCAAGAGACCCAGTACTTC; CDR3aa: CASSQDWSGLQETQYF; v_gene: TRBV14; d_gene: .; abundance: few; j_gene: TRBJ2-5
CDR3nt: TGTGCCAGCAGCCGCGTCGACAGGGGGTACGAGCAGTACTTC; CDR3aa: CASSRVDRGYEQYF; v_gene: TRBV14; d_gene: TRBD1; abundance: few; j_gene: TRBJ2-7
CDR3nt: TGTGCCAGCCCGAGACAGGGATTAAACACTGAAGCTTTCTTT; CDR3aa: CASPRQGLNTEAFF; v_gene: TRBV6-1; d_gene: TRBD1; abundance: .; j_gene: TRBJ1-1
CDR3nt: TGCAGTGCTAACCGGCTAGCGGGTTACGAGCAGTACTTC; CDR3aa: CSANRLAGYEQYF; v_gene: TRBV20-1; d_gene: TRBD2; abundance: .; j_gene: TRBJ2-7
CDR3nt: TGTGCCAGCAGCCTCACGGCGCTTAGCGGTAGCACAGATACGCAGTATTTT; CDR3aa: CASSLTALSGSTDTQYF; v_gene: TRBV6-6; d_gene: .; abundance: .; j_gene: TRBJ2-3
CDR3nt: TGTGCCAGCAGTTACTCAGGGGTCTCCGGGGCCAACGTCCTGACTTTC; CDR3aa: CASSYSGVSGANVLTF; v_gene: TRBV6-6; d_gene: .; abundance: few; j_gene: TRBJ2-6
CDR3nt: TGCGCCAGCAGCCCCGACGGGGTTGATGAAAAACTGTTTTTT; CDR3aa: CASSPDGVDEKLFF; v_gene: TRBV5-1; d_gene: .; abundance: .; j_gene: TRBJ1-4
CDR3nt: TGCGCCAGCAGCTTTCAGGGACAGGGGGACTATGGCTACACCTTC; CDR3aa: CASSFQGQGDYGYTF; v_gene: TRBV5-1; d_gene: TRBD1; abundance: .; j_gene: TRBJ1-2
CDR3nt: TGTGCCAGCAGTTATAATCGGTACCAAGAGACCCAGTACTTC; CDR3aa: CASSYNRYQETQYF; v_gene: TRBV6-6; d_gene: .; abundance: few; j_gene: TRBJ2-5
CDR3nt: TGTGCCAGCTTACCACTAGCGGGAACGGTTAATGAGCAGTTCTTC; CDR3aa: CASLPLAGTVNEQFF; v_gene: TRBV18; d_gene: TRBD2; abundance: few; j_gene: TRBJ2-1
CDR3nt: TGTGCCAGCAGTCGCGACAGGCGTCGGGACAATGAGCAGTTCTTC; CDR3aa: CASSRDRRRDNEQFF; v_gene: TRBV12-3/TRBV12-4; d_gene: .; abundance: few; j_gene: TRBJ2-1